The rows below give T cell receptor beta chains drawn from one sample of a study of blood T cell repertoires in COVID-19. Produced via immunoSEQ multiplex PCR; TCRdb's table is partial and in-frame only. The sample records 100,000 to 120,000 clones, about 88% being singletons. Sequencing input: peripheral blood. The receptors stem from a man between 35 and 55 years old with acute or convalescent COVID-19. Each CDR3 is given with its conserved first and last residue. Size values are once, few and many counts, or a class for expanded clones, and some rows have none.

v_call: TRBV27
j_call: TRBJ2-3
clone_size: -
cdr3_aa: CASSPLRGTDTQYF

v_call: TRBV13
j_call: TRBJ2-2
clone_size: -
cdr3_aa: CASSLAQGAGELFF

v_call: TRBV20-1
j_call: TRBJ2-5
clone_size: once
cdr3_aa: CSASSQGKETQYF

v_call: TRBV10-2
j_call: TRBJ2-2
clone_size: few
cdr3_aa: CASSERSRGELFF

v_call: TRBV4-1
j_call: TRBJ2-2
clone_size: few
cdr3_aa: CASSQGSGTGAGELFF

v_call: TRBV5-1
j_call: TRBJ2-3
clone_size: -
cdr3_aa: CASSFFRQGGTDTQYF

v_call: TRBV3-1/TRBV3-2
j_call: TRBJ2-7
clone_size: -
cdr3_aa: CASSQGGRFYEQYF

v_call: TRBV7-6
j_call: TRBJ2-5
clone_size: -
cdr3_aa: CASSLVGTGTTQYF

v_call: TRBV7-3
j_call: TRBJ2-2
clone_size: -
cdr3_aa: CASSLRRAGSSGELFF

v_call: TRBV6-5
j_call: TRBJ2-7
clone_size: once
cdr3_aa: CASRSDFTHEQYF

v_call: TRBV7-5
j_call: TRBJ1-2
clone_size: -
cdr3_aa: CARSLDGQGGGYTF

v_call: TRBV24-1
j_call: TRBJ2-1
clone_size: once
cdr3_aa: CATSELSRDEQFF

v_call: TRBV7-2
j_call: TRBJ1-4
clone_size: -
cdr3_aa: CASSLRDRIWTTTNEKLFF

v_call: TRBV4-1
j_call: TRBJ1-6
clone_size: -
cdr3_aa: CASSTRQGGNSPLHF

v_call: TRBV19
j_call: TRBJ1-2
clone_size: once
cdr3_aa: CASSIPRGNGYTF

v_call: TRBV11-2
j_call: TRBJ1-2
clone_size: -
cdr3_aa: CASSFTGFKGYTF

v_call: TRBV10-3
j_call: TRBJ1-2
clone_size: few
cdr3_aa: CAISESYRTEIGYTF

v_call: TRBV7-9
j_call: TRBJ2-1
clone_size: -
cdr3_aa: CASSRGGGPYNEQFF